These 22 T cell receptor beta chains were sequenced from one sample in a study of control samples from healthy donors and cancer patients. Only in-frame clones appear in the TCRdb table, and some are missing; sequencing was by immunoSEQ multiplex PCR. The sample comprises about 120,000 clones, approximately 90% of which are singletons, and under 2.5% rests with the top ten. The sample taken for sequencing was blood. These receptors originate from a woman aged 65 to 85 in good health.

V and J are TRBV12-3 or TRBV12-4 and TRBJ1-2; D is ambiguous. CDR3 length: 11 amino acids. The V end was cut by 2 bases, the J end by 7 bases, with 5 bases between. The CDR3 bases are TGTGCCAGCAGTTTAATGAGTGGCTACACCTTC. Its protein is CASSLMSGYTF.

J is TRBJ2-5 and V is TRBV7-6, with 13 bases matching TRBD2. CDR3 length: 19 residues. Germline assignment: CDR1 SGHVS and CDR2 FNYEAQ. The V gene end was trimmed by 3 bases and the J gene end by 1 base; junction bases not matched to a gene: 11. As DNA, the CDR3 is TGTGCCAGCAGCTTCTCACTAGCGGGGGGGCGTATGGCCCAAGAGACCCAGTACTTC. This sequence encodes CASSFSLAGGRMAQETQYF.

J is TRBJ2-1 and V is TRBV5-1, with 7 bases identical to TRBD1. Trimming at V came to 4 bases and at J to 8 bases, leaving 9 bases not matched to a gene. The CDR3 spans 14 residues. Germline values: CDR1 SGHRS, CDR2 YFSETQ. CDR3 sequence reads: CASSKMTGSHEQFF. CDR3 nucleotides: TGCGCCAGCAGCAAAATGACAGGGAGCCATGAGCAGTTCTTC. The variable domain in full, with the rest retrieved from reference TRBV5-1 and TRBJ2-1, is KAGVTQTPRYLIKTRGQQVTLSCSPISGHRSVSWYQQTPGQGLQFLFEYFSETQRNKGNFPGRFSGRQFSNSRSEMNVSTLELGDSALYLCASSKMTGSHEQFFGPGTRLTVL.

The chain employs TRBV5-4 and TRBJ2-1, with TRBD2 matching 10 bases. J lost 7 bases, V lost 0 bases, and 4 bases had no gene match. Germline V gene data show CDR1 as SGHNT and CDR2 as YYREEE (reference sequence). CDR3 length: 15 amino acids. DNA of the CDR3: TGTGCCAGCAGCTTGGACAGCGGGGGGGATAATGAGCAGTTCTTC. Translated, it gives CASSLDSGGDNEQFF.

V usage is TRBV27 and J usage is TRBJ1-6; D is unclear. CDR3 length equals 16 residues. CDR1 and CDR2 from the germline V gene are MNHEY and SMNVEV (reference sequence). Trimming removed 6 bases at V and 0 bases at J, with 12 bases between. The CDR3 protein is CASRPTGSSYNSPLHF. CDR3 bases: TGTGCCAGCAGGCCGACGGGGAGCTCCTATAATTCACCCCTCCACTTT.

The chain has TRBV7-2 and TRBJ2-3, with D uncertain. The CDR3 is made up of 14 amino acids. V was clipped by 1 base and J by 4 bases, with 9 bases between them. Germline V gives CDR1 SGHTA, CDR2 FQGNSA. CDR3 in DNA: TGTGCCAGCAGCTTAGGGGGTGGGCCAGATACGCAGTATTTT. It codes for CASSLGGGPDTQYF.

This chain joins TRBV7-3 and TRBJ1-6, with D unresolved. The germline gives CDR1 SGHTA, CDR2 FQGTGA. This CDR3 has 12 residues. V shed 1 base and J shed 5 bases, with 0 bases lying between them. The CDR3 DNA follows: TGTGCCAGCAGCTTAAATAATTCACCCCTCCACTTT. Its translation: CASSLNNSPLHF.

The chain couples TRBV6-5 to TRBJ2-7; the D gene is possibly TRBD1 (6 bases). Germline CDR1 and CDR2: MNHEY and SVGAGI. V lost 6 bases and J 2 bases, leaving 11 bases between the germline ends. The CDR3 contains 13 residues. The CDR3 sequence is CASRVTGAYEQYF. The CDR3 bases are TGTGCCAGCAGGGTGACAGGAGCCTACGAGCAGTACTTC.

The chain joins TRBV5-1 to TRBJ2-2, with a weak D call TRBD2 (6 bases). Deletions cut 9 bases from V and 6 bases from J, with 18 bases between. The CDR3 covers 14 residues. Germline CDR1 SGHRS, CDR2 YFSETQ. The CDR3 reads CATTRGTAAGELFF. DNA of the CDR3: TGCGCCACCACTCGGGGGACGGCGGCCGGGGAGCTGTTTTTT.

The chain uses TRBV19 and TRBJ1-3; a weak D match, TRBD1 (6 bases). CDR1 and CDR2 from the germline V gene are LNHDA and SQIVND (reference sequence). V was shortened by 8 bases and J by 2 bases, with 16 bases between the two germline ends. The CDR3 consists of 15 residues. The CDR3 region is CASGNRAGPGNTIYF. For the CDR3, the DNA is TGTGCCAGTGGGAACAGGGCGGGCCCTGGAAACACCATATATTTT.

The J gene is TRBJ2-5, the V gene TRBV2; 11 bases map to TRBD2. In germline, CDR1 is SNHLY, CDR2 FYNNEI. V trimming: 3 bases; J trimming: 1 base; junction bases outside the gene matches: 10. The CDR3 has 18 amino acids. The CDR3 DNA reads as TGTGCCAGCAGTGAGAGGTCCCTAGCGGGGGGTTTCCAAGAGACCCAGTACTTC. This codes for CASSERSLAGGFQETQYF.

The chain recombines TRBV6-2 or TRBV6-3 with TRBJ2-3; TRBD1 matches 9 bases. The V gene end was trimmed by 2 bases and the J gene end by 4 bases; junction bases not matched to a gene: 10. The CDR3 covers 17 residues. Germline V CDR1 and CDR2: MNHEY, SVGEGT. The CDR3 is CASSYTYRGRDPDTQYF. CDR3 coding DNA: TGTGCCAGCAGTTACACATACAGGGGGCGCGATCCAGATACGCAGTATTTT.

This chain uses TRBV5-1 with TRBJ2-1, with D maybe TRBD2 (5 bases). Trimming removed 0 bases at V and 6 bases at J, with 10 bases between. The CDR3 runs 14 residues. Germline V lookup: CDR1 SGHRS, CDR2 YFSETQ. The CDR3 DNA follows: TGCGCCAGCAGCTTGGCGGGAACGCCCAATGAGCAGTTCTTC. Encoded protein: CASSLAGTPNEQFF.

The V gene is TRBV29-1, the J gene TRBJ1-1; D remains ambiguous. Trimming stripped 8 bases from V and 4 bases from J, with 14 bases between. Per germline, CDR1 SQVTM and CDR2 ANQGSEA. The length of the CDR3 is 12 residues. CDR3 residues: CSTGEEGTEAFF. In DNA, the CDR3 is TGCAGCACCGGGGAAGAGGGCACTGAAGCTTTCTTT. Full variable domain (missing parts from reference TRBV29-1 and TRBJ1-1): SAVISQKPSRDICQRGTSLTIQCQVDSQVTMMFWYRQQPGQSLTLIATANQGSEATYESGFVIDKFPISRPNLTFSTLTVSNMSPEDSSIYLCSTGEEGTEAFFGQGTRLTVV.

The chain has TRBV7-9 and TRBJ1-1; D remains ambiguous. The CDR3 contains 11 residues. Trimming removed 5 bases at V and 8 bases at J, with 9 bases between. Germline V lookup: CDR1 SEHNR, CDR2 FQNEAQ (reference sequence). The CDR3 here is CASSPRQEAFF. CDR3 bases: TGTGCCAGCAGCCCTCGGCAGGAAGCTTTCTTT. Combining the CDR3 with reference TRBV7-9 and TRBJ1-1 gives the whole variable domain DTGVSQNPRHKITKRGQNVTFRCDPISEHNRLYWYRQTLGQGPEFLTYFQNEAQLEKSRLLSDRFSAERPKGSFSTLEIQRTEQGDSAMYLCASSPRQEAFFGQGTRLTVV.

The V call is TRBV7-2, the J call TRBJ1-6; no reliable D call. Trimming stripped 3 bases from V and 7 bases from J, with 10 bases between. Germline CDR1 is SGHTA and CDR2 is FQGNSA. The CDR3 has 14 residues. CDR3 region: CASSLAGTNSPLHF. The CDR3 bases are TGTGCCAGCAGCTTGGCAGGAACAAATTCACCCCTCCACTTT.

CDR3 DNA: TGTGCCACCAACCCGGAGGACGGCAATCAGCCCCAGCATTTT. Protein sequence: CATNPEDGNQPQHF. V is TRBV24-1 and J is TRBJ1-5; D gene uncertain. Germline V gene lookup returns CDR1 KGHDR and CDR2 SFDVKD. V was clipped by 8 bases and J by 2 bases, with 12 bases between them. This CDR3 is built from 14 residues.

The chain combines TRBV5-1 with TRBJ1-4, with TRBD1 as a possible D gene (5 bases). The CDR3 loop spans 14 amino acids. V was trimmed by 1 base and J by 6 bases, leaving 10 bases between them. CDR1 is SGHRS and CDR2 is YFSETQ in the germline V gene. CDR3 sequence: CASSLLGVYEKLFF. The CDR3 DNA sequence: TGCGCCAGCAGCTTGTTAGGGGTGTATGAAAAACTGTTTTTT.

The chain links TRBV11-2 to TRBJ2-3; D not certain. CDR3 length: 13 amino acids. V was shortened by 6 bases and J by 7 bases, with 14 bases between the two germline ends. Germline V gene sequence: CDR1 SGHAT, CDR2 FQNNGV. CDR3 sequence reads: CASRMVHEYTQYF. CDR3 nucleotides: TGTGCCAGCAGGATGGTCCACGAGTATACGCAGTATTTT.

The chain recombines TRBV2 with TRBJ1-1, with a possible D match to TRBD1 (5 bases). Germline V gives CDR1 SNHLY, CDR2 FYNNEI. The length of the CDR3 is 15 residues. V dropped 6 bases and J dropped 4 bases, with 18 bases sitting between them. The chain's CDR3 is CASSGRTAGGTEAFF. In DNA form, the CDR3 reads TGTGCCAGCAGCGGACGTACGGCTGGGGGCACTGAAGCTTTCTTT.

The table lists this clone with a few counts. The chain employs TRBV24-1 and TRBJ2-7; 8 nucleotides agree with TRBD1. Germline-derived CDR1 and CDR2 are KGHDR and SFDVKD. The V gene end was trimmed by 4 bases and the J gene end by 4 bases; junction bases not matched to a gene: 5. The CDR3 sequence is 14 residues long. CDR3 in amino acids: CATSDPQGAYEQYF. The CDR3 bases are TGTGCCACCAGTGACCCCCAGGGGGCATACGAGCAGTACTTC.

The chain has TRBV5-4 and TRBJ2-7, with D possibly being TRBD1 (6 bases). In germline, CDR1 is SGHNT, CDR2 YYREEE (reference sequence). The V end was cut by 3 bases, the J end by 2 bases, with 9 bases between. The CDR3 contains 13 residues. Here the CDR3 DNA reads TGTGCCAGCAGCTCCGCAGGGGCCTACGAGCAGTACTTC. Translated, it gives CASSSAGAYEQYF.